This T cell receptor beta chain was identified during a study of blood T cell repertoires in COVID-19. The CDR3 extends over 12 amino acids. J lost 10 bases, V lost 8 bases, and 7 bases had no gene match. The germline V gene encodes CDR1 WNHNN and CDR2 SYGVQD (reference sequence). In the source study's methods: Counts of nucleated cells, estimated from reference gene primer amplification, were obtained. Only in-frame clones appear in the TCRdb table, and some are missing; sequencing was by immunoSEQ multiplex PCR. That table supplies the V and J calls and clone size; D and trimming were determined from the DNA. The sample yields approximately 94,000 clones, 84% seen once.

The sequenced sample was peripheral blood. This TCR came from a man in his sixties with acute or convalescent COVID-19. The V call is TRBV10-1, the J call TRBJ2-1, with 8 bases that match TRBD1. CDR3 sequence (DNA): TGCGCCAGCGGACAGGGCGATGGGGAGCAGTTCTTC. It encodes CASGQGDGEQFF.